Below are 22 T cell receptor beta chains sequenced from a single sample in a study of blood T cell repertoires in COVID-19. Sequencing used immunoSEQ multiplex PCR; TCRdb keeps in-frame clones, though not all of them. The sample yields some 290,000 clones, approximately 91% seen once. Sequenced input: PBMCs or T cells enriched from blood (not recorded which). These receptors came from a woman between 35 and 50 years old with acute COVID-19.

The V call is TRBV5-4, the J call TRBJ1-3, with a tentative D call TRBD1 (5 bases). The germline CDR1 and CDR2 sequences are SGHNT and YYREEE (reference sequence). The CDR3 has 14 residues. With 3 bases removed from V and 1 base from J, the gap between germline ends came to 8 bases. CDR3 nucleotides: TGTGCCAGCAGCTCGGGGACTTCTGGAAACACCATATATTTT. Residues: CASSSGTSGNTIYF.

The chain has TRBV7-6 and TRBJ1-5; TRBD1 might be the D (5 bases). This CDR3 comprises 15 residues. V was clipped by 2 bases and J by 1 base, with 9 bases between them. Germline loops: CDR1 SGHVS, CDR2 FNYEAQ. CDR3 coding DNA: TGTGCCAGCAGCTTACACGACAGAAGCAATCAGCCCCAGCATTTT. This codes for CASSLHDRSNQPQHF.

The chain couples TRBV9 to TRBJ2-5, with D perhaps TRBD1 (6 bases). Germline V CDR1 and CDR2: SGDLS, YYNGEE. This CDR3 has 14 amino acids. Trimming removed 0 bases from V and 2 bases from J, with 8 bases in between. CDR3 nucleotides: TGTGCCAGCAGCGTAGGCGGACAGCAAGAGACCCAGTACTTC. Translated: CASSVGGQQETQYF. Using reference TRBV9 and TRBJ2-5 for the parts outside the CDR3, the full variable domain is DSGVTQTPKHLITATGQRVTLRCSPRSGDLSVYWYQQSLDQGLQFLIQYYNGEERAKGNILERFSAQQFPDLHSELNLSSLELGDSALYFCASSVGGQQETQYFGPGTRLLVL.

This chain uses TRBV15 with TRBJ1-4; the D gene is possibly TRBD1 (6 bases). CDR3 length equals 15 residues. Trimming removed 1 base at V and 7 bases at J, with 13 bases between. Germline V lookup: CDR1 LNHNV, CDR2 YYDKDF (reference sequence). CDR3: CATSRVGGAGEKLFF. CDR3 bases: TGTGCCACCAGCAGAGTAGGGGGGGCGGGTGAAAAACTGTTTTTT.

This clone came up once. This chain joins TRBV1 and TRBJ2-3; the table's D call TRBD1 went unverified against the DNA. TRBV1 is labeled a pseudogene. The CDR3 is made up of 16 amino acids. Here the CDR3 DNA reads TGCACCAGCAGCCCCAGGAATCACCTTCGAACAGATACGCAGTATTTT. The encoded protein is CTSSPRNHLRTDTQYF.

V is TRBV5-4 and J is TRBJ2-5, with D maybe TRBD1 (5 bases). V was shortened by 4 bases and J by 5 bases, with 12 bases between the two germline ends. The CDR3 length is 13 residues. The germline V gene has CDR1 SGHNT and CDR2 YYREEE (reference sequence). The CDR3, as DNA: TGTGCCAGCAGCGCAAACAGGATCGAGACCCAGTACTTC. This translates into CASSANRIETQYF. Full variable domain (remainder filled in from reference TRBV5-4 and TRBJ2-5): ETGVTQSPTHLIKTRGQQVTLRCSSQSGHNTVSWYQQALGQGPQFIFQYYREEENGRGNFPPRFSGLQFPNYSSELNVNALELDDSALYLCASSANRIETQYFGPGTRLLVL.

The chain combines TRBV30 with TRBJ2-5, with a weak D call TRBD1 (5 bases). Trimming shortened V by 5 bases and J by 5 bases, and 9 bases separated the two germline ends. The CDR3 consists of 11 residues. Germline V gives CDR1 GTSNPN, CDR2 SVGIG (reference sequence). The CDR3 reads CAWQGAETQYF. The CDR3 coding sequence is TGTGCCTGGCAGGGTGCGGAGACCCAGTACTTC. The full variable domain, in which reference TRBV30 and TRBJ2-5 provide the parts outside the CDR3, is SQTIHQWPATLVQPVGSPLSLECTVEGTSNPNLYWYRQAAGRGLQLLFYSVGIGQISSEVPQNLSASRPQDRQFILSSKKLLLSDSGFYLCAWQGAETQYFGPGTRLLVL.

The CDR3 region has the DNA TGCGCCAGCAGCTTGGGACAGGGGGCAGCGGAAGCTTTCTTT. It yields the protein CASSLGQGAAEAFF. V is TRBV5-1 and J is TRBJ1-1, with 10 bases lining up with TRBD1. This CDR3 has 14 amino acids. V dropped 0 bases and J dropped 8; count of bases not matched to a gene: 4. The germline gives CDR1 SGHRS, CDR2 YFSETQ.

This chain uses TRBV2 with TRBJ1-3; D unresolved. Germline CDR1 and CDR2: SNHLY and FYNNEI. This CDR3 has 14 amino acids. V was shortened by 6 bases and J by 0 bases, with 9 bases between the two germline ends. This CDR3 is CASRGANSGNTIYF. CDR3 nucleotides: TGTGCCAGCAGGGGAGCCAACTCTGGAAACACCATATATTTT.

The CDR3 region is CASSFLAGSPSTDTQYF. CDR3 coding DNA: TGTGCCAGCAGCTTCTTAGCGGGGAGCCCTAGCACAGATACGCAGTATTTT. This sequence joins TRBV7-9 and TRBJ2-3, with 8 bases fitting TRBD2. CDR3 length: 17 amino acids. Germline CDR1 reads SEHNR; CDR2 reads FQNEAQ (reference sequence). With 3 bases clipped from V and 0 bases from J, the junction kept 8 bases outside the gene matches.

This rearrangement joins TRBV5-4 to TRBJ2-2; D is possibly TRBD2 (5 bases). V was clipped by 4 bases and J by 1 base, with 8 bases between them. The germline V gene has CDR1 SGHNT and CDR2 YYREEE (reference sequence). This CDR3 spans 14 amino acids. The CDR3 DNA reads TGTGCCAGCAGCGGGAGTAAGAACACCGGGGAGCTGTTTTTT. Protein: CASSGSKNTGELFF.

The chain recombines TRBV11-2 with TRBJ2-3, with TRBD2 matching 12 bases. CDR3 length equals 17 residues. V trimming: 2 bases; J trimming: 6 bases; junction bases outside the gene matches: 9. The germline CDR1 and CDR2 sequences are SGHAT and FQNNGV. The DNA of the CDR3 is TGTGCCAGCAGCTTAAGCCCAGGACTAGCGGGGTTCGATACGCAGTATTTT. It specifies CASSLSPGLAGFDTQYF.

This chain's CDR3 is CSASESLAVGRGEQFF. CDR3 DNA: TGCAGTGCTAGTGAATCTCTAGCGGTCGGAAGGGGGGAGCAGTTCTTC. The chain employs TRBV20-1 and TRBJ2-1, with a weak D call TRBD2 (7 bases). Germline-derived CDR1 and CDR2 are DFQATT and SNEGSKA (reference sequence). There are 16 residues in the CDR3. Trimming cost V 3 bases and J 10 bases, with 25 bases left between them.

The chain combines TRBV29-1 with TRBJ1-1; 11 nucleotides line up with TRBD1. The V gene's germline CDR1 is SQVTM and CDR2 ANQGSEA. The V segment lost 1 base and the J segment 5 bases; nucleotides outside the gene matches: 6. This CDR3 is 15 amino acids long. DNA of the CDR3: TGCAGCGTTGAAGGGACAGGGGGCTTGAGGACTGAAGCTTTCTTT. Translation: CSVEGTGGLRTEAFF.

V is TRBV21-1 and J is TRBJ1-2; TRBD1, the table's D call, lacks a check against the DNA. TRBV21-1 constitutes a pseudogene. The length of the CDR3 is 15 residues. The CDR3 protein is CASTNEPTGVGGYTF. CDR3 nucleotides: TGTGCCAGCACCAACGAGCCGACAGGGGTGGGCGGCTACACCTTC.

CDR3 residues: CASSPTSGRAYEQFF. The CDR3 DNA reads as TGTGCCAGCAGCCCGACTAGCGGGAGGGCCTATGAGCAGTTCTTC. V is TRBV14 and J is TRBJ2-1; 14 bases line up with TRBD2. The V and J ends lost 4 bases and 8 bases, in that order; junction bases with no gene match: 4. CDR1 SGHDN and CDR2 FVKESK come from the germline V gene. The CDR3 is 15 residues long. Looking up the rest from reference TRBV14 and TRBJ2-1 gives the full variable domain: EAGVTQFPSHSVIEKGQTVTLRCDPISGHDNLYWYRRVMGKEIKFLLHFVKESKQDESGMPNNRFLAERTGGTYSTLKVQPAELEDSGVYFCASSPTSGRAYEQFFGPGTRLTVL.

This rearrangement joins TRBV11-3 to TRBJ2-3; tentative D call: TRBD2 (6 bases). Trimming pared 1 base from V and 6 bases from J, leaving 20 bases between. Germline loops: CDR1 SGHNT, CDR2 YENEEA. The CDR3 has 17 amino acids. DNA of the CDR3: TGTGCCAGCAGCTTAGGGTTGGTAGCGGACCTTGTGGATACGCAGTATTTT. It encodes CASSLGLVADLVDTQYF.

The CDR3 DNA is TGTGCCAGCAGCTTAGATTCCCGGGAAACAGATACGCAGTATTTT. The encoded protein is CASSLDSRETDTQYF. The chain uses TRBV7-3 and TRBJ2-3; perhaps TRBD2 as D (5 bases). V was clipped by 2 bases and J by 3 bases, with 12 bases between them. The length of the CDR3 is 15 residues. Germline CDR1 SGHTA, CDR2 FQGTGA.

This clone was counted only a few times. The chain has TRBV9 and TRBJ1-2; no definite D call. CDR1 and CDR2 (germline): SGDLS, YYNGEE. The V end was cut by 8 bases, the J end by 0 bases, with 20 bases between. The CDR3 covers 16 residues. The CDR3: CARALCCGEANYGYTF. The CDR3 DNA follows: TGTGCCAGAGCCCTATGTTGCGGGGAAGCTAACTATGGCTACACCTTC.

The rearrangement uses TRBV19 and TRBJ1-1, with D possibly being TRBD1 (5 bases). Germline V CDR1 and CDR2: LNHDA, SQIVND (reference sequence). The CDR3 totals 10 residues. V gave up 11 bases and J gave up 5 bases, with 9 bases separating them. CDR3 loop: CAVGGTEAFF. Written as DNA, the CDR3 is TGTGCCGTGGGGGGGACTGAAGCTTTCTTT.

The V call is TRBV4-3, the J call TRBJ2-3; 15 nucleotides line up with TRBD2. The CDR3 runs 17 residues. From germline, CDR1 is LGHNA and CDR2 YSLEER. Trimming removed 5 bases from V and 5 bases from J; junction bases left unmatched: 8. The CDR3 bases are TGCGCCAGCAGCATCGGACTAGCGGGAGGGCCCGAAGATACGCAGTATTTT. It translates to CASSIGLAGGPEDTQYF.

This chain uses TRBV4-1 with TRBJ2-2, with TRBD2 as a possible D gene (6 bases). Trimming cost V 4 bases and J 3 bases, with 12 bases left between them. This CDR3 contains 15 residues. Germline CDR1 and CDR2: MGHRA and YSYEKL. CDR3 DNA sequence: TGCGCCAGCAGCCTCGGGACTCTCGACACCGGGGAGCTGTTTTTT. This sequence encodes CASSLGTLDTGELFF.